These T cell receptor beta chains were read from a single sample in a study of blood T cell repertoires in COVID-19. Profiling relied on immunoSEQ multiplex PCR, and the TCRdb table lists in-frame clones only, not all of them. Among 100,000 to 150,000 clones, around two thirds were seen once, and the ten largest hold under 2.5%. The sample consisted of peripheral blood. Receptor source: a woman aged 70-85 years with acute or convalescent COVID-19. CDR3s include the opening cysteine and the closing phenylalanine or tryptophan. Fields, in order: J gene, D gene, V gene, clone size, CDR3 protein, CDR3 DNA. A D gene is named only where the DNA matches it firmly. Clone size is shown for a subset of rows, as once, few, many or a class of expanded clone.

j_call: TRBJ1-2
d_call: TRBD1
v_call: TRBV12-3/TRBV12-4
clone_size: .
cdr3_aa: CASGGQGFGYTF
cdr3_nt: TGTGCCAGCGGGGGACAGGGGTTTGGCTACACCTTC

j_call: TRBJ1-5
d_call: .
v_call: TRBV30
clone_size: few
cdr3_aa: CAWSPGERNQPQHF
cdr3_nt: TGTGCCTGGAGCCCAGGGGAGCGCAATCAGCCCCAGCATTTT

j_call: TRBJ1-2
d_call: TRBD1
v_call: TRBV19
clone_size: .
cdr3_aa: CASTDRGRDGYTF
cdr3_nt: TGTGCCAGTACGGACAGGGGAAGGGATGGCTACACCTTC

j_call: TRBJ2-2
d_call: TRBD2
v_call: TRBV29-1
clone_size: .
cdr3_aa: CSVRSTTSGRGSGELFF
cdr3_nt: TGCAGCGTTCGGTCGACCACTAGCGGGAGGGGGTCCGGGGAGCTGTTTTTT

j_call: TRBJ2-3
d_call: .
v_call: TRBV6-5
clone_size: many
cdr3_aa: CASTLRGSHTDTQYF
cdr3_nt: TGTGCCAGCACCCTGCGCGGCTCGCACACAGATACGCAGTATTTT

j_call: TRBJ1-1
d_call: .
v_call: TRBV28
clone_size: few
cdr3_aa: CASRTSPLFTEAFF
cdr3_nt: TGTGCCAGCAGAACCTCCCCCCTATTCACTGAAGCTTTCTTT

j_call: TRBJ2-7
d_call: .
v_call: TRBV12-5
clone_size: .
cdr3_aa: CASDSPGQPWDEQYF
cdr3_nt: TGTGCTAGTGATTCACCGGGACAACCGTGGGACGAGCAGTACTTC

j_call: TRBJ1-1
d_call: .
v_call: TRBV9
clone_size: .
cdr3_aa: CASSIAGADTEAFF
cdr3_nt: TGTGCCAGCAGCATCGCAGGGGCGGACACTGAAGCTTTCTTT

j_call: TRBJ2-2
d_call: .
v_call: TRBV5-1
clone_size: .
cdr3_aa: CASSSTGRIVGTGELFF
cdr3_nt: TGCGCCAGCAGCTCCACAGGGAGAATCGTGGGTACCGGGGAGCTGTTTTTT

j_call: TRBJ2-7
d_call: TRBD1
v_call: TRBV2
clone_size: many
cdr3_aa: CASRGRTGEAYEQYF
cdr3_nt: TGTGCCAGCAGGGGTCGGACAGGAGAAGCTTACGAGCAGTACTTC

j_call: TRBJ2-7
d_call: TRBD1
v_call: TRBV12-3/TRBV12-4
clone_size: .
cdr3_aa: CASNRGPSYEQYF
cdr3_nt: TGTGCCAGCAACAGGGGTCCGTCCTACGAGCAGTACTTC

j_call: TRBJ2-1
d_call: .
v_call: TRBV6-2/TRBV6-3
clone_size: .
cdr3_aa: CASSAGWNEQFF
cdr3_nt: TGTGCCAGCAGTGCAGGGTGGAATGAGCAGTTCTTC

j_call: TRBJ1-2
d_call: TRBD1
v_call: TRBV2
clone_size: .
cdr3_aa: CASSEEGRGLDYGYTF
cdr3_nt: TGTGCCAGCAGTGAAGAGGGCAGGGGGCTTGACTATGGCTACACCTTC

j_call: TRBJ1-1
d_call: .
v_call: TRBV7-8
clone_size: .
cdr3_aa: CASSLSGGEAFF
cdr3_nt: TGTGCCAGCAGCTTATCGGGGGGCGAAGCTTTCTTT

j_call: TRBJ2-1
d_call: TRBD1
v_call: TRBV27
clone_size: .
cdr3_aa: CASSLRYTGGYNEQFF
cdr3_nt: TGTGCCAGCAGTTTAAGGTATACAGGGGGCTACAATGAGCAGTTCTTC

j_call: TRBJ1-1
d_call: TRBD1
v_call: TRBV5-1
clone_size: .
cdr3_aa: CASSLQGAGTEAFF
cdr3_nt: TGCGCCAGCAGCTTACAGGGGGCTGGCACTGAAGCTTTCTTT

j_call: TRBJ1-3
d_call: .
v_call: TRBV7-2
clone_size: few
cdr3_aa: CASSPQGLGNTIYF
cdr3_nt: TGTGCCAGCAGCCCTCAGGGACTAGGAAACACCATATATTTT

j_call: TRBJ2-7
d_call: .
v_call: TRBV5-5
clone_size: .
cdr3_aa: CASSLAPGGGSSYEQYF
cdr3_nt: TGTGCCAGCAGCTTGGCCCCTGGTGGGGGGAGCTCCTACGAGCAGTACTTC

j_call: TRBJ2-2
d_call: .
v_call: TRBV18
clone_size: .
cdr3_aa: CASSPRQSGQGIIGELFF
cdr3_nt: TGTGCCAGCTCACCACGGCAATCGGGCCAGGGTATCATCGGGGAGCTGTTTTTT

j_call: TRBJ1-1
d_call: .
v_call: TRBV6-5
clone_size: .
cdr3_aa: CASSSMSGSSTEAFF
cdr3_nt: TGTGCCAGCAGTTCCATGAGTGGTAGCTCCACTGAAGCTTTCTTT

j_call: TRBJ2-7
d_call: .
v_call: TRBV7-9
clone_size: few
cdr3_aa: CASSLVGGGTGLTEQYF
cdr3_nt: TGTGCCAGCAGCTTAGTGGGCGGGGGCACCGGATTGACCGAGCAGTACTTC

j_call: TRBJ2-2
d_call: .
v_call: TRBV29-1
clone_size: few
cdr3_aa: CSVVQPLQGSNTGELFF
cdr3_nt: TGCAGCGTTGTCCAACCCCTACAGGGATCGAACACCGGGGAGCTGTTTTTT

j_call: TRBJ1-6
d_call: .
v_call: TRBV11-2
clone_size: few
cdr3_aa: CASSPETGSLHF
cdr3_nt: TGTGCCAGCAGCCCAGAAACAGGGAGTCTCCACTTT

j_call: TRBJ1-2
d_call: .
v_call: TRBV6-1
clone_size: many
cdr3_aa: CASSEDSPWGYTF
cdr3_nt: TGTGCCAGCAGTGAAGACTCCCCCTGGGGCTACACCTTC

j_call: TRBJ1-3
d_call: .
v_call: TRBV7-2
clone_size: once
cdr3_aa: CASSLDQGSGNTIYF
cdr3_nt: TGTGCCAGCAGCTTAGATCAGGGCTCTGGAAACACCATATATTTT

j_call: TRBJ1-4
d_call: .
v_call: TRBV27
clone_size: .
cdr3_aa: CASQPRGNEKLFF
cdr3_nt: TGTGCCAGCCAACCTAGGGGGAATGAAAAACTGTTTTTT

j_call: TRBJ2-5
d_call: .
v_call: TRBV5-1
clone_size: .
cdr3_aa: CASSANRETQYF
cdr3_nt: TGCGCCAGCAGCGCGAATCGGGAGACCCAGTACTTC

j_call: TRBJ2-5
d_call: .
v_call: TRBV12-5
clone_size: .
cdr3_aa: CASGLDVGTQYF
cdr3_nt: TGTGCTAGTGGTTTGGACGTCGGGACCCAGTACTTC

j_call: TRBJ2-1
d_call: .
v_call: TRBV9
clone_size: .
cdr3_aa: CASSVGLRLSYNEQFF
cdr3_nt: TGTGCCAGCAGCGTAGGATTGCGCCTCTCCTACAATGAGCAGTTCTTC

j_call: TRBJ2-7
d_call: .
v_call: TRBV28
clone_size: .
cdr3_aa: CASSQGPAVYEQYF
cdr3_nt: TGTGCCAGCAGTCAGGGGCCGGCGGTCTACGAGCAGTACTTC

j_call: TRBJ2-1
d_call: TRBD2
v_call: TRBV4-2
clone_size: once
cdr3_aa: CASSPRAGAGGHNEQFF
cdr3_nt: TGTGCCAGCAGCCCCCGGGCAGGAGCGGGAGGTCACAATGAGCAGTTCTTC

j_call: TRBJ1-4
d_call: TRBD1
v_call: TRBV4-3
clone_size: once
cdr3_aa: CASSQDWTGYNEKLFF
cdr3_nt: TGCGCCAGCAGCCAAGATTGGACAGGTTATAATGAAAAACTGTTTTTT

j_call: TRBJ2-7
d_call: TRBD1
v_call: TRBV6-5
clone_size: .
cdr3_aa: CASSLTGGSYEQYF
cdr3_nt: TGTGCCAGCAGTTTAACAGGGGGCTCCTACGAGCAGTACTTC

j_call: TRBJ2-4
d_call: .
v_call: TRBV3-1/TRBV3-2
clone_size: .
cdr3_aa: CASSHGGGEGNIQYF
cdr3_nt: TGTGCCAGCAGCCATGGGGGCGGGGAGGGAAACATTCAGTACTTC

j_call: TRBJ1-6
d_call: .
v_call: TRBV7-3
clone_size: .
cdr3_aa: CASSRGQSGSPLHF
cdr3_nt: TGTGCCAGCAGCCGTGGACAGTCTGGTTCACCCCTCCACTTT

j_call: TRBJ2-1
d_call: .
v_call: TRBV11-3
clone_size: .
cdr3_aa: CASSLWGPSQGNEQFF
cdr3_nt: TGTGCCAGCAGCTTATGGGGTCCAAGTCAGGGCAATGAGCAGTTCTTC

j_call: TRBJ2-2
d_call: .
v_call: TRBV18
clone_size: few
cdr3_aa: CASSPRQDANTGELFF
cdr3_nt: TGTGCCAGCTCACCCCGACAGGACGCGAACACCGGGGAGCTGTTTTTT

j_call: TRBJ1-4
d_call: TRBD1
v_call: TRBV5-4
clone_size: .
cdr3_aa: CASSIQGVEKLFF
cdr3_nt: TGTGCCAGCAGCATACAGGGGGTGGAAAAACTGTTTTTT

j_call: TRBJ2-2
d_call: TRBD1
v_call: TRBV5-4
clone_size: .
cdr3_aa: CASSVGTGGLTGELFF
cdr3_nt: TGTGCCAGCAGCGTGGGGACAGGGGGCTTGACCGGGGAGCTGTTTTTT

j_call: TRBJ1-2
d_call: TRBD1
v_call: TRBV5-1
clone_size: .
cdr3_aa: CASSDGQGVRYGYTF
cdr3_nt: TGCGCCAGCAGCGACGGACAGGGGGTTCGGTATGGCTACACCTTC

j_call: TRBJ2-5
d_call: .
v_call: TRBV18
clone_size: .
cdr3_aa: CASSPRMKGETQYF
cdr3_nt: TGTGCCAGCTCACCACGAATGAAGGGGGAGACCCAGTACTTC

j_call: TRBJ2-5
d_call: TRBD1
v_call: TRBV7-9
clone_size: .
cdr3_aa: CASSMTGSETQYF
cdr3_nt: TGTGCCAGCAGCATGACAGGGTCAGAGACCCAGTACTTC

j_call: TRBJ2-3
d_call: .
v_call: TRBV29-1
clone_size: .
cdr3_aa: CSVASRGGTDTQYF
cdr3_nt: TGCAGCGTTGCTTCGAGGGGAGGAACAGATACGCAGTATTTT

j_call: TRBJ1-1
d_call: .
v_call: TRBV27
clone_size: .
cdr3_aa: CASSSTDSTEAFF
cdr3_nt: TGTGCCAGCAGTTCGACAGATTCCACTGAAGCTTTCTTT

j_call: TRBJ2-1
d_call: .
v_call: TRBV6-6
clone_size: .
cdr3_aa: CASSYYGVNYNEQFF
cdr3_nt: TGTGCCAGCAGTTACTACGGGGTTAACTACAATGAGCAGTTCTTC

j_call: TRBJ1-2
d_call: TRBD1
v_call: TRBV7-2
clone_size: few
cdr3_aa: CASSLTRTGGDEYGYTF
cdr3_nt: TGTGCCAGCAGCTTAACCCGGACAGGGGGCGATGAGTATGGCTACACCTTC

j_call: TRBJ2-1
d_call: .
v_call: TRBV15
clone_size: .
cdr3_aa: CATSRDGRTRFF
cdr3_nt: TGTGCCACCAGCAGAGATGGCCGAACAAGGTTCTTC

j_call: TRBJ2-7
d_call: .
v_call: TRBV27
clone_size: .
cdr3_aa: CASRMGDTHEQYF
cdr3_nt: TGTGCCAGCAGAATGGGGGACACCCACGAGCAGTACTTC

j_call: TRBJ1-2
d_call: TRBD1
v_call: TRBV5-4
clone_size: .
cdr3_aa: CASSLRDSYGYTF
cdr3_nt: TGTGCCAGCAGCTTGCGGGACAGCTATGGCTACACCTTC

j_call: TRBJ2-7
d_call: .
v_call: TRBV21-1
clone_size: .
cdr3_aa: CASSPGSVSNKSYEQYF
cdr3_nt: TGTGCCAGCAGCCCGGGTTCGGTCAGCAATAAATCCTACGAGCAGTACTTC

j_call: TRBJ1-4
d_call: .
v_call: TRBV18
clone_size: .
cdr3_aa: CASSPGGDEKLFF
cdr3_nt: TGTGCCAGCTCACCAGGAGGGGATGAAAAACTGTTTTTT

j_call: TRBJ2-3
d_call: TRBD2
v_call: TRBV10-3
clone_size: .
cdr3_aa: CAIRVGLAGADTQYF
cdr3_nt: TGTGCCATCAGAGTGGGACTAGCGGGAGCAGATACGCAGTATTTT

j_call: TRBJ2-7
d_call: TRBD1
v_call: TRBV9
clone_size: .
cdr3_aa: CASSVGDRNSYEQYF
cdr3_nt: TGTGCCAGCAGCGTAGGGGACAGAAACTCCTACGAGCAGTACTTC